What follows are 29 T cell receptor beta chains derived from one specimen sequenced in a study of low-dose radiotherapy and immunotherapy resistance in tumors. cDNA synthesis used a TRAV/TRBV-specific primer set for both chains. TCRs were put through 20 PCR cycles of amplification with Phusion. A constant-region primer and the V-primer adapter served as the primer pair. TCRdb processed the reads anew with MiXCR; each CDR3 protein has one entry. The sample lists fewer than 90,000 distinct CDR3 sequences; less than 40% were seen once. Time point of the sample: before trial treatment. The sample in question was PBMCs, obtained before treatment. The receptors here all came from a female donor with ovarian cancer.

This sequence joins TRBV6-5 and TRBJ2-2; TRBD2 is a possible D gene (6 bases). The CDR3 spans 13 residues. Germline V gives CDR1 MNHEY, CDR2 SVGAGI. V was trimmed by 5 bases and J by 8 bases, leaving 12 bases between them. The DNA of the CDR3 is TGTGCCAGCAGTCGCCCGGGGGTAGGGGAGCTGTTTTTT. Translation gives CASSRPGVGELFF.

This chain joins TRBV5-1 and TRBJ2-7, with TRBD2 identical over 12 bases. This CDR3 is built from 14 residues. V dropped 3 bases and J dropped 3; count of bases not matched to a gene: 1. Germline CDR1 and CDR2: SGHRS and YFSETQ. CDR3 sequence reads: CASSSTSGGYEQYF. As DNA, the CDR3 is TGCGCCAGCAGCTCGACTAGCGGGGGCTACGAGCAGTACTTC.

A word on this clonotype: Possible read error: a much larger clone is one base away. The V and J genes are TRBV6-6 and TRBJ2-3, with 7 bases that match TRBD2. The CDR3 consists of 13 residues. After removal of 8 bases from V and 4 bases from J, the junction contained 6 bases not matched to a gene. Germline CDR1 and CDR2: MNHNY and SVGAGI (reference sequence). The CDR3 region has the DNA TGTGCCAGCCGTGGACTAGATGCAGATACGCAGTATTTT. Protein product: CASRGLDADTQYF.

This clonotype has a count of ten or more. This sequence joins TRBV5-1 and TRBJ2-7; 11 nucleotides align to TRBD1. The CDR3 totals 14 residues. Germline V gene data show CDR1 as SGHRS and CDR2 as YFSETQ. Losses at the gene ends were 4 bases for V and 2 bases for J; bases not matched to a gene: 2. The CDR3 coding sequence is TGCGCCAGCAGCGGGGGACAGGGGGCCTACGAGCAGTACTTC. This gives the protein CASSGGQGAYEQYF.

There are many counts of this clonotype. V usage is TRBV7-2 and J usage is TRBJ1-2, with D unclear. The CDR3 covers 13 residues. Trimming pared 5 bases from V and 1 base from J, leaving 8 bases between. Germline-derived CDR1 and CDR2 are SGHTA and FQGNSA. CDR3 DNA sequence: TGTGCCAGCAGCCGAATTCTTAACTATGGCTACACCTTC. It translates to CASSRILNYGYTF. Full variable domain (rest looked up from reference TRBV7-2 and TRBJ1-2): GAGVSQSPSNKVTEKGKDVELRCDPISGHTALYWYRQSLGQGLEFLIYFQGNSAPDKSGLPSDRFSAERTGGSVSTLTIQRTQQEDSAVYLCASSRILNYGYTFGSGTRLTVV.

At least ten counts were recorded for this clonotype. J is TRBJ1-4 and V is TRBV6-2 or TRBV6-3; 8 nucleotides align to TRBD1. Looked up from germline, CDR1 is MNHEY and CDR2 is SVGEGT. V lost 2 bases and J lost 8; bases outside the gene matches: 7. This CDR3 has 15 residues. CDR3 sequence reads: CASSYVQGAREKLFF. The CDR3 DNA follows: TGTGCCAGCAGTTACGTGCAGGGGGCAAGGGAAAAACTGTTTTTT.

This clonotype has at least ten counts. The gene calls are TRBV20-1 and TRBJ2-2, with 12 bases aligning to TRBD2. Trimming cost V 6 bases and J 6 bases; bases outside gene matches: 8. Germline V gives CDR1 DFQATT, CDR2 SNEGSKA (reference sequence). CDR3 length: 15 amino acids. DNA of the CDR3: TGCAGTGCCCCGAAGACTAGCGGGAGCTCCGGGGAGCTGTTTTTT. It codes for CSAPKTSGSSGELFF.

This chain connects TRBV29-1 to TRBJ2-1; 7 nucleotides agree with TRBD2. The CDR3 is made up of 13 amino acids. The V segment lost 7 bases and the J segment 4 bases; nucleotides outside the gene matches: 7. Germline-derived CDR1 and CDR2 are SQVTM and ANQGSEA. The CDR3 region has the DNA TGCAGCGGCGGGGGAGGGCGGTACAATGAGCAGTTCTTC. It yields the protein CSGGGGRYNEQFF.

A single count supports this clonotype. The genes are TRBV12-3 or TRBV12-4 and TRBJ2-7; 9 nucleotides agree with TRBD2. V gave up 5 bases and J gave up 3 bases; unmatched junction bases: 14. The CDR3 sequence is 17 residues long. CDR3 coding DNA: TGTGCCAGCAGTGAACCCCCTCCGGGACTAGCTCGCTACGAGCAGTACTTC. Translating it yields CASSEPPPGLARYEQYF.

In its sample, this clonotype was seen many times. This chain links TRBV7-3 with TRBJ2-3, with D tentatively TRBD2 (5 bases). The CDR3 covers 14 residues. Germline CDR1 is SGHTA and CDR2 is FQGTGA. V lost 2 bases, J lost 5 bases, and 11 bases lay in between. The CDR3, as DNA: TGTGCCAGCAGCTTAGACCCAGGAGGAGATACGCAGTATTTT. Its protein product is CASSLDPGGDTQYF.

There are many counts of this clonotype. The J gene is TRBJ2-5, the V gene TRBV19, with D perhaps TRBD2 (5 bases). The length of the CDR3 is 14 residues. Germline V gene lookup returns CDR1 LNHDA and CDR2 SQIVND (reference sequence). The V end was cut by 5 bases, the J end by 5 bases, with 15 bases between. The CDR3 bases are TGTGCCAGTAGTTCCAGCGGAGTAACGGAGACCCAGTACTTC. It codes for CASSSSGVTETQYF.

This clonotype was seen ten or more times. The rearrangement links TRBV29-1 to TRBJ2-1, with 7 bases matching TRBD1. CDR1 and CDR2 from the germline V gene are SQVTM and ANQGSEA. The CDR3 spans 12 residues. V lost 7 bases to trimming and J lost 9 bases; unmatched junction nucleotides: 9. Here the CDR3 reads CSAGQHKGEQFF. For the CDR3, the DNA is TGCAGCGCGGGACAGCATAAGGGTGAGCAGTTCTTC.

The table lists this clonotype with many counts. The CDR3 DNA sequence: TGCAGTGCTAGAGATCTCAGGCCCGGGGGGCAGGGGGCAGATACGCAGTATTTT. Its translation: CSARDLRPGGQGADTQYF. The chain uses TRBV20-1 and TRBJ2-3; D may correspond to TRBD1 or TRBD2 (7 bases each). Germline CDR1 is DFQATT and CDR2 is SNEGSKA (reference sequence). CDR3 length: 18 amino acids. The ends were cut back, 0 bases at V and 4 bases at J, with 23 bases in the middle.

This sequence joins TRBV13 and TRBJ1-1, with 9 nucleotides matching TRBD1. Germline CDR1 is PRHDT and CDR2 is FYEKMQ (reference sequence). There are 16 residues in the CDR3. The J segment lost 2 bases and the V segment lost 4 bases, leaving 8 bases of the junction unmatched. The CDR3 DNA reads TGTGCCAGCAGCTACCGACAGGGGGGTTTCAACACTGAAGCTTTCTTT. Translation gives CASSYRQGGFNTEAFF.

In this sample, this clonotype turned up many times. V usage is TRBV29-1 and J usage is TRBJ1-2, with a possible D match to TRBD1 (6 bases). V gave up 7 bases and J gave up 4 bases, with 22 bases separating them. Germline assignment: CDR1 SQVTM and CDR2 ANQGSEA. The CDR3 contains 15 residues. The CDR3 reads CSAAGEGGRGYGYTF. Written as DNA, the CDR3 is TGCAGCGCTGCGGGAGAAGGGGGGCGAGGCTATGGCTACACCTTC.

This clonotype was seen at least ten times. The germline gene is not matched at one end of the junction; a read error may be the cause. This chain links TRBV20-1 with TRBJ2-1; tentative D call: TRBD2 (6 bases). Germline lookup yields CDR1 DFQATT and CDR2 SNEGSKA (reference sequence). This CDR3 spans 15 amino acids. In DNA form, the CDR3 reads TGCAGTGCTAGAGATTCCCGGGACTCCTTCAATGAGCAGTTCTTC. This encodes CSARDSRDSFNEQFF.

The sample holds many counts of this clonotype. The chain employs TRBV24-1 and TRBJ2-1, with 13 bases identical to TRBD2. The CDR3 has 16 amino acids. CDR1 is KGHDR, CDR2 SFDVKD, per germline. V lost 4 bases, J lost 9 bases, and 8 bases stayed unmatched. The CDR3 is CATSEWTSGSRGEQFF. The CDR3 nucleotides read TGTGCCACCAGTGAATGGACTAGCGGGAGTAGGGGTGAGCAGTTCTTC.

This clonotype was seen at least ten times. The genes are TRBV29-1 and TRBJ2-6; D possibly corresponds to TRBD1 (5 bases). Germline V gene sequence: CDR1 SQVTM, CDR2 ANQGSEA. The V and J ends lost 5 bases and 1 base respectively, with 15 bases between them. The CDR3 sequence is 16 residues long. The CDR3 bases are TGCAGCGTTACAGGAGACCCCCTTTCTGGGGCCAACGTCCTGACTTTC. Amino acid sequence: CSVTGDPLSGANVLTF. The variable domain in full, completed from reference TRBV29-1 and TRBJ2-6, reads SAVISQKPSRDICQRGTSLTIQCQVDSQVTMMFWYRQQPGQSLTLIATANQGSEATYESGFVIDKFPISRPNLTFSTLTVSNMSPEDSSIYLCSVTGDPLSGANVLTFGAGSRLTVL.

Worth noting for this clonotype: One base separates it from a far larger clone, so it is likely a read error. The chain carries TRBV6-2 or TRBV6-3 and TRBJ2-7, with D perhaps matching TRBD1 or TRBD2 (5 bases each). The CDR3 is 12 residues long. Germline CDR1 and CDR2: MNHEY and SVGEGT. V dropped 8 bases and J dropped 7 bases, with 15 bases sitting between them. The CDR3 reads CASLRGNNEQYF. CDR3 nucleotide sequence: TGTGCCAGCTTGAGGGGCAACAATGAGCAGTACTTC.

This clonotype has at least ten counts. V usage is TRBV2 and J usage is TRBJ2-1; the D is unclear. V was clipped by 5 bases and J by 4 bases, with 3 bases between them. Germline V gene lookup returns CDR1 SNHLY and CDR2 FYNNEI. The CDR3 consists of 11 residues. The CDR3 region is CASSSYNEQFF. The DNA for the CDR3 is TGTGCCAGCAGTAGTTACAATGAGCAGTTCTTC.

In its sample, this clonotype was seen many times. The CDR3 is CASSNTGGSEQYF. The CDR3 DNA sequence: TGTGCCAGCTCCAACACGGGAGGGTCCGAGCAGTACTTC. V usage is TRBV18 and J usage is TRBJ2-7; TRBD2 matches 8 bases. The V gene's germline CDR1 is KGHSH and CDR2 LQKENI. The CDR3 length is 13 residues. With V trimmed by 6 bases and J by 6 bases, 7 bases remained unmatched.

On this clonotype: A far larger clone is off by one base, so a read error is likely. CDR3 DNA: TGTGCCAGCGGCCTGCCCCGGACAGGAAGATTCTACGAGCAGTACTTC. It is translated as CASGLPRTGRFYEQYF. J is TRBJ2-7 and V is TRBV6-1, with 7 bases identical to TRBD1. V was clipped by 8 bases and J by 3 bases; unmatched bases: 16. CDR3 length: 16 residues. Germline CDR1 reads MNHNS; CDR2 reads SASEGT.

This clonotype occurred many times. This chain links TRBV7-9 with TRBJ2-5, with D possibly being TRBD2 (5 bases). V shed 5 bases and J shed 5 bases, with 12 bases lying between them. The CDR3 consists of 13 residues. In germline, CDR1 is SEHNR, CDR2 FQNEAQ (reference sequence). DNA for the CDR3: TGTGCCAGCAGCCCTCTAGCTTCCGAGACCCAGTACTTC. Translating it yields CASSPLASETQYF.

This clonotype was found many times. The V gene is TRBV19, the J gene TRBJ2-3, with TRBD1 matching over 7 bases. The CDR3 runs 16 residues. V lost 1 base, J lost 1 base, and 5 bases stayed unmatched. The germline V gene encodes CDR1 LNHDA and CDR2 SQIVND (reference sequence). The CDR3 here is CASSIGGQARTDTQYF. CDR3 nucleotide sequence: TGTGCCAGTAGTATAGGCGGACAGGCGCGCACAGATACGCAGTATTTT.

Turning to this clonotype: A read error likely explains this, since a far larger clone differs by one base. The chain uses TRBV10-1 and TRBJ1-2; D is undetermined. The germline V gene encodes CDR1 WNHNN and CDR2 SYGVQD (reference sequence). The CDR3 consists of 13 residues. The CDR3 region has the DNA TGTGTCGCCTCTTATGAGGGTGCCACTGGCTACACCTTC. As protein: CVASYEGATGYTF.

V gene TRBV29-1 combines with J gene TRBJ1-1; no firm D call. Germline CDR1 and CDR2: SQVTM and ANQGSEA. CDR3 length: 12 amino acids. Trimming cost V 2 bases and J 1 base, with 5 bases left between them. The CDR3 nucleotides are TGCAGCGTTGAAAGGAAGAACACTGAAGCTTTCTTT. It encodes CSVERKNTEAFF. The full variable domain, completed using reference TRBV29-1 and TRBJ1-1, is SAVISQKPSRDICQRGTSLTIQCQVDSQVTMMFWYRQQPGQSLTLIATANQGSEATYESGFVIDKFPISRPNLTFSTLTVSNMSPEDSSIYLCSVERKNTEAFFGQGTRLTVV.

The chain combines TRBV5-1 with TRBJ2-1, with TRBD2 identical over 10 bases. Germline loops: CDR1 SGHRS, CDR2 YFSETQ. J lost 6 bases, V lost 0 bases, and 9 bases had no gene match. The CDR3 consists of 17 residues. CDR3 amino acids: CASSLGPTSGKGNEQFF. CDR3 bases: TGCGCCAGCAGCTTGGGTCCAACTAGCGGGAAGGGCAATGAGCAGTTCTTC.

Ten or more counts support this clonotype. CDR3 amino acids: CASSPRPGGASNQPQHF. CDR3 in DNA: TGTGCCAGCAGCCCAAGGCCAGGGGGCGCAAGCAATCAGCCCCAGCATTTT. The chain joins TRBV7-8 to TRBJ1-5, with 8 bases matching TRBD1. V gave up 5 bases and J gave up 1 base; unmatched junction bases: 10. This CDR3 comprises 17 residues. CDR1 is SGHVS and CDR2 is FQNEAQ in the germline V gene.

About this clonotype: The junction does not match germline at one end; this may be a read error. The chain links TRBV9 to TRBJ1-2; no definite D call. Germline CDR1 reads SGDLS; CDR2 reads YYNGEE. The CDR3 spans 13 residues. This CDR3 is CASRVVIDYGYTF. The CDR3 DNA is TGTGCCAGCCGCGTAGTTATTGACTATGGCTACACCTTC.